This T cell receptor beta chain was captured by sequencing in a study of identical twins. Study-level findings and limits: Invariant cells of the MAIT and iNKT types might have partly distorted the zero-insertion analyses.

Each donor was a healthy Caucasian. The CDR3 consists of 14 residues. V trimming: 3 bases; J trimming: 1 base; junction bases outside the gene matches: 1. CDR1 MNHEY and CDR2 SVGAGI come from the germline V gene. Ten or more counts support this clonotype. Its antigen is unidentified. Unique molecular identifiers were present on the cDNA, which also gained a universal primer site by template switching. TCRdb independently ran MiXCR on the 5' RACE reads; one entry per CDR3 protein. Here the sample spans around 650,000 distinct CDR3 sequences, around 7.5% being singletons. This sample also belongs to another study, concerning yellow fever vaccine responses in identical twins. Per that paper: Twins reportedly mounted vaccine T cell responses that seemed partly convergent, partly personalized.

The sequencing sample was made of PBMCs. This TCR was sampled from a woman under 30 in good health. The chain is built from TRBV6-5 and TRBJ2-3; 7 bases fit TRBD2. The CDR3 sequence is CASSYGGGTDTQYF. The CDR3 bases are TGTGCCAGCAGTTATGGGGGGGGCACAGATACGCAGTATTTT.